Listed below are T cell receptor beta chains from one sample, sequenced in a study of blood T cell repertoires in COVID-19. Using immunoSEQ multiplex PCR, the repertoire was profiled, and TCRdb retains in-frame clones only, with some absent. The sample holds over 85,000 clones, 85% seen once. The sequenced sample consisted of peripheral blood. All receptors come from an elderly man with acute or convalescent COVID-19. Each CDR3 is given with its conserved first and last residue. The D gene is left open where the match is weak. A row's size may be missing; if present it is once, few, many or a size class.

D	size	V	J	CDR3	DNA
TRBD2	once	TRBV29-1	TRBJ2-1	CSVESSGSYNEQFF	TGCAGCGTTGAATCTAGCGGGAGCTACAATGAGCAGTTCTTC
NA	NA	TRBV7-2	TRBJ1-1	CASSLRAGNTEAFF	TGTGCCAGCAGCTTACGAGCGGGGAACACTGAAGCTTTCTTT
NA	NA	TRBV3-1/TRBV3-2	TRBJ1-5	CASSLAGVNQPQHF	TGTGCCAGCAGCCTAGCAGGGGTGAATCAGCCCCAGCATTTT
TRBD1	NA	TRBV18	TRBJ1-5	CASSPSGTVQNQPQHF	TGTGCCAGCTCACCCTCAGGGACAGTTCAGAATCAGCCCCAGCATTTT
NA	NA	TRBV7-2	TRBJ1-1	CASSFVLSGDTEAFF	TGTGCCAGCAGCTTTGTCTTGTCAGGGGACACTGAAGCTTTCTTT
NA	NA	TRBV15	TRBJ1-6	CATSRPGQNNSPLHF	TGTGCCACCAGCAGACCGGGACAAAATAATTCACCCCTCCACTTT
TRBD2	NA	TRBV7-8	TRBJ2-7	CASSYPGTSAGEQYF	TGTGCCAGCAGCTACCCCGGGACTAGCGCAGGCGAGCAGTACTTC
NA	NA	TRBV21-1	TRBJ1-2	CASSKDRLTANYGYTF	TGTGCCAGCAGCAAAGACAGACTGACAGCTAACTATGGCTACACCTTC
TRBD1	NA	TRBV23-1	TRBJ1-2	CASEQGPNGYTF	TGCGCCAGCGAACAGGGGCCTAATGGCTACACCTTC
NA	NA	TRBV11-2	TRBJ2-2	CASSSTGRSTGELFF	TGTGCCAGCAGCTCGACAGGGAGGAGCACCGGGGAGCTGTTTTTT
NA	NA	TRBV7-3	TRBJ2-5	CASSLNGPGETQYF	TGTGCCAGCAGCTTAAACGGCCCGGGAGAGACCCAGTACTTC
NA	NA	TRBV5-8	TRBJ1-3	CASSPFRTHGDTIYF	TGTGCCAGCAGCCCTTTTCGAACCCACGGGGACACCATATATTTT
NA	few	TRBV5-6	TRBJ1-1	CASSFHTGSNTEAFF	TGTGCCAGCAGCTTCCACACGGGGTCGAACACTGAAGCTTTCTTT
TRBD2	NA	TRBV6-5	TRBJ2-7	CASSYGGISGSDEQYF	TGTGCCAGCAGTTACGGAGGTATTAGCGGGAGTGACGAGCAGTACTTC
TRBD1	NA	TRBV5-1	TRBJ2-7	CASSLAGTGSDEQYF	TGCGCCAGCAGCTTGGCCGGGACAGGGTCGGACGAGCAGTACTTC
TRBD1	NA	TRBV5-5	TRBJ2-7	CASSPGTGGIYEQYF	TGTGCCAGCAGCCCTGGGACAGGGGGAATCTACGAGCAGTACTTC
TRBD2	NA	TRBV7-3	TRBJ2-3	CASSKTSGRVNTDTQYF	TGTGCCAGTAGCAAAACTAGCGGGAGGGTTAACACAGATACGCAGTATTTT
NA	NA	TRBV12-5	TRBJ1-3	CASGLNSRTDSGNTIYF	TGTGCTAGTGGTTTAAACTCCCGGACAGACTCTGGAAACACCATATATTTT
NA	NA	TRBV6-5	TRBJ2-1	CASSYSHGGVYNEQFF	TGTGCCAGCAGTTACTCCCACGGGGGAGTGTACAATGAGCAGTTCTTC
NA	NA	TRBV7-8	TRBJ2-2	CASIRIDTNTGELFF	TGTGCCAGCATCCGGATCGACACGAACACCGGGGAGCTGTTTTTT
NA	NA	TRBV29-1	TRBJ2-2	CSVVATGELFF	TGCAGCGTTGTAGCCACCGGGGAGCTGTTTTTT
TRBD1	NA	TRBV9	TRBJ2-1	CASSDRGVTYNEQFF	TGTGCCAGCAGCGACAGGGGTGTCACCTACAATGAGCAGTTCTTC
NA	once	TRBV15	TRBJ2-7	CATSRDTSDEQYF	TGTGCCACCAGCAGAGATACTAGTGACGAGCAGTACTTC
NA	NA	TRBV11-3	TRBJ1-1	CASSLNSNTEAFF	TGTGCCAGCAGCCTTAACTCGAACACTGAAGCTTTCTTT
TRBD1	NA	TRBV5-6	TRBJ1-2	CASSLVQGGAGGYTF	TGTGCCAGCAGCTTGGTGCAGGGGGGCGCCGGAGGCTACACCTTC
TRBD1	NA	TRBV19	TRBJ1-3	CASSRDSATDTIYF	TGTGCCAGTAGTAGGGACAGCGCAACAGACACCATATATTTT
NA	NA	TRBV27	TRBJ1-5	CASSLNRANQPQHF	TGTGCCAGCAGTCTAAACAGGGCGAATCAGCCCCAGCATTTT
NA	NA	TRBV7-3	TRBJ2-2	CASSLTDTGELFF	TGTGCCAGCAGCTTGACAGACACCGGGGAGCTGTTTTTT
TRBD2	NA	TRBV10-3	TRBJ2-7	CAISPGTSWSEQYF	TGTGCCATCAGTCCCGGGACTAGCTGGTCCGAGCAGTACTTC
TRBD1	NA	TRBV7-9	TRBJ1-2	CASSPFVLTGGAGGYTF	TGTGCCAGCAGCCCGTTTGTTCTGACAGGGGGCGCGGGTGGCTACACCTTC
NA	NA	TRBV5-1	TRBJ1-4	CASSLDFVEKLFF	TGCGCCAGCAGCTTGGACTTTGTCGAAAAACTGTTTTTT
TRBD1	NA	TRBV2	TRBJ1-4	CASSTTGINEKLFF	TGTGCCAGCAGTACGACAGGGATTAATGAAAAACTGTTTTTT
TRBD1	NA	TRBV28	TRBJ2-3	CASRGTGGLDTQYF	TGTGCCAGCAGAGGGACAGGGGGGTTGGATACGCAGTATTTT
TRBD1	NA	TRBV28	TRBJ2-2	CASSGQGKNTGELFF	TGTGCCAGCAGCGGACAGGGAAAGAACACCGGGGAGCTGTTTTTT
NA	NA	TRBV15	TRBJ1-2	CATSRDQASYGYTF	TGTGCCACCAGCAGAGATCAGGCCTCCTATGGCTACACCTTC
TRBD1	once	TRBV6-5	TRBJ1-5	CASRTGNQPQHF	TGTGCCAGCAGGACAGGGAATCAGCCCCAGCATTTT
TRBD1	NA	TRBV10-1	TRBJ1-2	CASSSDRVHGYTF	TGCGCCAGCAGTTCGGACAGGGTCCATGGCTACACCTTC
NA	NA	TRBV27	TRBJ1-5	CASSPHGGAGVGQPQHF	TGTGCCAGCAGCCCTCATGGGGGGGCTGGGGTTGGTCAGCCCCAGCATTTT
TRBD1	NA	TRBV2	TRBJ1-2	CASIARDSYGYTF	TGTGCCAGCATCGCCAGGGACAGCTATGGCTACACCTTC
TRBD2	NA	TRBV5-3	TRBJ2-3	CARSLRLAGGGSTDTQYF	TGTGCCAGAAGCTTGCGGCTAGCGGGAGGTGGGAGCACAGATACGCAGTATTTT
TRBD1	few	TRBV15	TRBJ2-7	CATSIDRGPYEQYF	TGTGCCACCAGCATCGACAGGGGGCCCTACGAGCAGTACTTC
TRBD2	few	TRBV4-3	TRBJ2-2	CASSQIAGGPGELFF	TGCGCCAGCAGCCAGATAGCGGGAGGCCCCGGGGAGCTGTTTTTT
NA	NA	TRBV6-1	TRBJ1-1	CASSERGAAEAFF	TGTGCCAGCAGTGAACGGGGGGCCGCTGAAGCTTTCTTT
TRBD1	few	TRBV19	TRBJ1-5	CASRTTGTGYEPQHF	TGTGCCAGTAGAACAACCGGGACAGGGTATGAGCCCCAGCATTTT
NA	NA	TRBV7-9	TRBJ2-7	CASSLKLGGAYEQYF	TGTGCCAGCAGCCTAAAGCTAGGGGGAGCCTACGAGCAGTACTTC
NA	NA	TRBV3-1/TRBV3-2	TRBJ2-5	CASSQDSAQYF	TGTGCCAGCAGCCAAGATAGTGCCCAGTACTTC
TRBD1	NA	TRBV30	TRBJ2-5	CAWSAGGKTQYF	TGTGCCTGGAGTGCAGGGGGAAAGACCCAGTACTTC
NA	NA	TRBV19	TRBJ1-1	CASRRTVNTEAFF	TGTGCCAGTAGGCGGACAGTGAACACTGAAGCTTTCTTT
NA	NA	TRBV19	TRBJ2-2	CASSIMTQGPGELFF	TGTGCCAGTAGTATCATGACACAGGGCCCCGGGGAGCTGTTTTTT
TRBD1	NA	TRBV15	TRBJ2-2	CATSRDDNRGAGELFF	TGTGCCACCAGCAGAGATGACAACAGGGGTGCCGGGGAGCTGTTTTTT
NA	NA	TRBV5-1	TRBJ2-2	CASSLAAGINTGELFF	TGCGCCAGCAGCTTGGCCGCAGGGATAAACACCGGGGAGCTGTTTTTT
NA	NA	TRBV6-5	TRBJ2-1	CASKDGVSYNEQFF	TGTGCCAGCAAAGACGGAGTCTCCTACAATGAGCAGTTCTTC
NA	NA	TRBV4-1	TRBJ1-3	CASSPPTERYEGRNTIYF	TGCGCCAGCAGCCCACCTACGGAGCGGTACGAGGGTAGAAACACCATATATTTT
TRBD1	NA	TRBV10-3	TRBJ1-2	CAISEPDRGSNYGYTF	TGTGCCATCAGTGAGCCGGACAGGGGTTCCAACTATGGCTACACCTTC
TRBD2	NA	TRBV18	TRBJ2-1	CASSPPILAGVHEQFF	TGTGCCAGCTCACCACCCATCTTAGCGGGAGTTCATGAGCAGTTCTTC
NA	NA	TRBV6-5	TRBJ2-7	CASSYGRAYEQYF	TGTGCCAGCAGTTACGGGCGGGCCTACGAGCAGTACTTC
NA	NA	TRBV6-5	TRBJ1-5	CASTPQGRGNQPQHF	TGTGCCAGCACGCCACAGGGTAGAGGCAATCAGCCCCAGCATTTT